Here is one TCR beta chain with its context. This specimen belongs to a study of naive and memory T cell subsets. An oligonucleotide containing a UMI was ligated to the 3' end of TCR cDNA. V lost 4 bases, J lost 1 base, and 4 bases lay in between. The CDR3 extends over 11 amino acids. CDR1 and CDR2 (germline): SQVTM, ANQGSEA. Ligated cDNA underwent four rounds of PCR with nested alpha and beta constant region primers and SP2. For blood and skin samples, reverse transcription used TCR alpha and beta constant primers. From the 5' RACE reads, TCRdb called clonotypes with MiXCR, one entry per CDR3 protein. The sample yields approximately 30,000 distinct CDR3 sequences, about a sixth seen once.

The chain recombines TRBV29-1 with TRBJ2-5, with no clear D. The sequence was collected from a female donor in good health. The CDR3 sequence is CSVGSQETQYF. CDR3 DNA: TGCAGCGTTGGCAGCCAAGAGACCCAGTACTTC.